Listed below are T cell receptor beta chains from one sample, sequenced in a study of cytotoxic CD8 clonotypes in ibrutinib-treated CLL. Assay: immunoSEQ multiplex PCR; the TCRdb copy retains only in-frame clones and omits some. The profile shows about 200,000 clones, just under 80% of them singletons. The specimen was PBMCs, collected after 12 months of ibrutinib treatment. Every receptor here comes from a human donor with chronic lymphocytic leukemia. The CDR3 runs from the conserved cysteine through the conserved F or W. D genes are given only for firm matches. Where a row states a size, it is once, few, many or the class of an expanded clone; other rows omit it.

cdr3_nt cdr3_aa j_call clone_size d_call v_call
TGCGCCAGCAGCCATCCAGGGTTGGACAGGAAAAATTCACCCCTCCACTTT CASSHPGLDRKNSPLHF TRBJ1-6 - TRBD1 TRBV4-1
TGTGCCAGCACCGACGGTGATCAGCCCCAGCATTTT CASTDGDQPQHF TRBJ1-5 - - TRBV6-1
TGTGCCAGCAGCTCCTCGGAGACCCCCTACGAGCAGTACTTC CASSSSETPYEQYF TRBJ2-7 - - TRBV7-9
TGTGCCAGCAAACTGACAGATAGCACAGATACGCAGTATTTT CASKLTDSTDTQYF TRBJ2-3 many - TRBV5-4
TGTGCCAGCAGTTTAGGGACTAAGTCCTACAATGAGCAGTTCTTC CASSLGTKSYNEQFF TRBJ2-1 - TRBD2 TRBV27
TGTGCCACCGAATTATCGGACACTGAAGCTTTCTTT CATELSDTEAFF TRBJ1-1 few - TRBV2
TGTGCCAGCAGTTATTTTAACAGGGGGAACACTGAAGCTTTCTTT CASSYFNRGNTEAFF TRBJ1-1 once TRBD1 TRBV6-5
TGTGCCTGGAGGACTACACTTAGGCGTATGAACACTGAAGCTTTCTTT CAWRTTLRRMNTEAFF TRBJ1-1 - - TRBV30
TGTGCCAGCAGTTTAGGACAGGGCACAGATACGCAGTATTTT CASSLGQGTDTQYF TRBJ2-3 - TRBD1 TRBV27
TGCGCCAGCAGCTTGACGGTCCGAACAGGTTTGGTAGGAAACACCATATATTTT CASSLTVRTGLVGNTIYF TRBJ1-3 - - TRBV5-1
TGTGCCAGCAGTTTTGGACCATACACTGAAGCTTTCTTT CASSFGPYTEAFF TRBJ1-1 - - TRBV27
TGTCGTGGGACTGGCAATGAGCAGTTCTTC CRGTGNEQFF TRBJ2-1 - - TRBV20-1
TGTGCCAGCAGCTTCGGGCTAGCGGGATTACAGGGAGAGCAGTTCTTC CASSFGLAGLQGEQFF TRBJ2-1 - TRBD2 TRBV11-2
TGCGCCAGCCGAGGATGGGGGGACACTGAAGCTTTCTTT CASRGWGDTEAFF TRBJ1-1 - - TRBV5-1
TGTGCCAGCTCATGGGTGGACGAAGCTTTCTTT CASSWVDEAFF TRBJ1-1 - - TRBV18
TGCGCCAGCCGGGTAGATCAGAGCTCCTACAATGAGCAGTTCTTC CASRVDQSSYNEQFF TRBJ2-1 - - TRBV5-1
TGTGCCAGCAGACACCTGAACACTGAAGCTTTCTTT CASRHLNTEAFF TRBJ1-1 - - TRBV27
TGTGCCAGCAGCCATGAGTTGGGGCGAGGGCCTGGGGCCAACGTCCTGACTTTC CASSHELGRGPGANVLTF TRBJ2-6 once - TRBV14
TGTGCCAGCAGTGCCACGGACAGGGGGCGAGGTGATAATGAAAAACTGTTTTTT CASSATDRGRGDNEKLFF TRBJ1-4 - TRBD1 TRBV25-1
TGTGCCAGCAGCCAAGGCCGACTATCCCAAGAGACCCAGTACTTC CASSQGRLSQETQYF TRBJ2-5 - - TRBV5-2
TGTGCCAGCAGCACCCGTGGGGGGGGCGCAGATACGCAGTATTTT CASSTRGGGADTQYF TRBJ2-3 - - TRBV7-2
TGTGCCAGCAGTCCGGGACTAGCGGGCGGGGAGACCCAGTACTTC CASSPGLAGGETQYF TRBJ2-5 once TRBD2 TRBV6-4
TGCACCAGCACCGCGACTAGCGGGCAAACCTACGAGCAGTACTTC CTSTATSGQTYEQYF TRBJ2-7 - - TRBV1
TGTGCCAGCTATCGGGACAGGGACTCTGGGGCCAACGTCCTGACTTTC CASYRDRDSGANVLTF TRBJ2-6 - TRBD1 TRBV28
TGTGCCTGGAGTGAAGGGGGCCATGAGCAGTTCTTC CAWSEGGHEQFF TRBJ2-1 - TRBD1 TRBV30
TGTGCCAGCAGGTCAGGGGGCCGCTACGAGCAGTACTTC CASRSGGRYEQYF TRBJ2-7 - TRBD1 TRBV6-5
TGCGCCAGCAGCTTGAGTGGGGGCAGCGACTATGGCTACACCTTC CASSLSGGSDYGYTF TRBJ1-2 - - TRBV5-1
TGTGCCAGCAGCTCCGAACCGCGGGGGGTGGCCTTGGCGCAGTATTTT CASSSEPRGVALAQYF TRBJ2-3 - TRBD2 TRBV5-4
TGTGCCAGCAGTGAAGACCGGGACAGTCATCAGCCCCAGCATTTT CASSEDRDSHQPQHF TRBJ1-5 - TRBD1 TRBV6-1
TGTGCCAGCAGCCTGGGACTAGCGGGGGGGCCGGCAGATACGCAGTATTTT CASSLGLAGGPADTQYF TRBJ2-3 - TRBD2 TRBV7-9
TGTGCCACCGTCACGTTAGCGGGGACAACACAAGAGACCCAGTACTTC CATVTLAGTTQETQYF TRBJ2-5 - TRBD2 TRBV6-6
TGTGCCAGCAGCTTGGGTGGCCCGGAGACCCAGTACTTC CASSLGGPETQYF TRBJ2-5 - - TRBV5-4
TGTGCCAGCAGCCCGGCCGGGACCGGGACATACGAGCAGTACTTC CASSPAGTGTYEQYF TRBJ2-7 - - TRBV7-9
TGTGCCAGCACCGGGGCCTACGAGCAGTACTTC CASTGAYEQYF TRBJ2-7 - - TRBV6-5
TGTGCCAGCGGGAGCACCTACGAGCAGTACTTC CASGSTYEQYF TRBJ2-7 few - TRBV19
TGTGCCAGCAGCTTAAGGGGGACCGGGGAGCTGTTTTTT CASSLRGTGELFF TRBJ2-2 - - TRBV7-8
TGCGCCAGCAGCCGGATAGCGGGCGAGCAGTACTTC CASSRIAGEQYF TRBJ2-7 few TRBD2 TRBV5-1
TGTGCCAGCAGTTTCGGACAGGGGGCCTCCAACTATGGCTACACCTTC CASSFGQGASNYGYTF TRBJ1-2 - TRBD1 TRBV28
TGCGCCAGCAGCGATACGACAGGGGGCGAAGAGACCCAGTACTTC CASSDTTGGEETQYF TRBJ2-5 - TRBD1 TRBV5-1
TGTGCCAGCAGCCACCAGGCAGCTTCTAATCAGCCCCAGCATTTT CASSHQAASNQPQHF TRBJ1-5 - - TRBV6-5
TGCGCCAGCAGACGGGACAGGGGGAACTATGGCTACACCTTC CASRRDRGNYGYTF TRBJ1-2 - TRBD1 TRBV4-1
TGTGCCAGCAGTGACACCCTGCAGGCGTGGGAGACCCAGTACTTC CASSDTLQAWETQYF TRBJ2-5 - - TRBV6-6
TGTGCCAGCAGTGAAGCGTCAGAGTACGAGCAGTACTTC CASSEASEYEQYF TRBJ2-7 - - TRBV6-1
TGTGCCACTAAGCCCGGGGACAGTTATAATTCACCCCTCCACTTT CATKPGDSYNSPLHF TRBJ1-6 - TRBD1 TRBV7-6
TGTGCCTGGAGTCCTGGGATTCGGGCAGATACGCAGTATTTT CAWSPGIRADTQYF TRBJ2-3 - - TRBV30
TGTGCCAGCAGCCCAGGGACAGGGAGACACATTCAGTACTTC CASSPGTGRHIQYF TRBJ2-4 - TRBD1 TRBV7-9
TGTGCCAGTAGTATAGTCCCAGGGGAAAACTATGGCTACACCTTC CASSIVPGENYGYTF TRBJ1-2 - - TRBV19
TGTGCCATCAGTGAGCCCGCCTTAAACACCGGGGAGCTGTTTTTT CAISEPALNTGELFF TRBJ2-2 - - TRBV10-3
TGTGCCATCAGTGTGGCGGGAGCTTCCCCCAAGGTCCAAGAGACCCAGTACTTC CAISVAGASPKVQETQYF TRBJ2-5 - TRBD2 TRBV10-3